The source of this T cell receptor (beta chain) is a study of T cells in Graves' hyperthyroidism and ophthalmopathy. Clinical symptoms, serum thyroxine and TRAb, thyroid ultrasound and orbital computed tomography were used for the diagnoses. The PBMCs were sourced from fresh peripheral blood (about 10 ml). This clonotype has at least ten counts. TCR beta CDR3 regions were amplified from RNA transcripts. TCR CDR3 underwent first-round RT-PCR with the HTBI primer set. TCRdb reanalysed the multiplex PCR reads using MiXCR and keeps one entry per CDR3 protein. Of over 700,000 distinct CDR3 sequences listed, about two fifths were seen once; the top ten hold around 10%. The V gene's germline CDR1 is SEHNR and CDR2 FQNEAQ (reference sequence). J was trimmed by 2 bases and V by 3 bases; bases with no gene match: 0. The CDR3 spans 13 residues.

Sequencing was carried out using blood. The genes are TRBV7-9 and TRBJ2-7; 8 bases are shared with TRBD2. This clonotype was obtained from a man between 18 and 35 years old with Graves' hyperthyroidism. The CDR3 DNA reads TGTGCCAGCAGCTTCGGGGGGGCCTACGAGCAGTACTTC. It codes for CASSFGGAYEQYF.